This entry lists 25 T cell receptor beta chains sequenced from one sample in a study of blood T cell repertoires in COVID-19 (dated by TCRdb to about 2020). Libraries were built with the immunoSEQ multiplex PCR assay. TCRdb provides this immuneACCESS table in a form limited to in-frame rearrangements. Some clones are lacking; in checked studies, under half of them reflect an unresolved V gene, and why the rest are absent is not known. This sample gives 75,000 or so clones in total; around four fifths of them show up just once. Jointly, the top ten make up about 18% of the sample. Sequencing was done on a sample of peripheral blood. These receptors were obtained from a woman of 80 years or more with acute or convalescent COVID-19.

The V gene is TRBV5-6, the J gene TRBJ1-1; tentative D call: TRBD1 (5 bases). Germline V gene data show CDR1 as SGHDT and CDR2 as YYEEEE. The CDR3 extends over 14 amino acids. The germline V and J ends were trimmed by 0 bases and 7 bases, with 13 bases remaining between them. The CDR3: CASSLAGREVEAFF. The CDR3 coding sequence is TGTGCCAGCAGCTTGGCTGGCAGGGAGGTTGAAGCTTTCTTT. The variable domain in full, completed from reference TRBV5-6 and TRBJ1-1, reads DAGVTQSPTHLIKTRGQQVTLRCSPKSGHDTVSWYQQALGQGPQFIFQYYEEEERQRGNFPDRFSGHQFPNYSSELNVNALLLGDSALYLCASSLAGREVEAFFGQGTRLTVV.

The chain uses TRBV5-1 and TRBJ2-5; D remains unclear. The ends were cut back, 0 bases at V and 1 base at J, with 7 bases in the middle. From germline, CDR1 is SGHRS and CDR2 YFSETQ. The CDR3 has 14 residues. Written as DNA, the CDR3 is TGCGCCAGCAGCTTGGTGCGCTCCCAAGAGACCCAGTACTTC. This codes for CASSLVRSQETQYF.

The rearrangement joins TRBV2 to TRBJ1-2; 7 positions match TRBD1. Looked up from germline, CDR1 is SNHLY and CDR2 is FYNNEI. With 6 bases clipped from V and 5 bases from J, the junction kept 6 bases outside the gene matches. The CDR3 runs to 13 residues. The CDR3 sequence: CASRRTGEYGYTF. The CDR3 coding sequence is TGTGCCAGCAGAAGGACAGGCGAGTATGGCTACACCTTC.

The chain employs TRBV5-1 and TRBJ1-1, with D unresolved. Looked up from germline, CDR1 is SGHRS and CDR2 is YFSETQ. V shed 0 bases and J shed 5 bases, with 11 bases lying between them. The CDR3 spans 14 residues. The CDR3 bases are TGCGCCAGCAGCTTGGATCCAGGTTCGACTGAAGCTTTCTTT. It translates to CASSLDPGSTEAFF.

The chain is built from TRBV10-2 and TRBJ2-7; D might be TRBD2 (6 bases). This CDR3 is built from 16 residues. The V gene lost 5 bases and the J gene lost 3 bases, with 20 bases spanning the gap. The V gene's germline CDR1 is WSHSY and CDR2 SAAADI. CDR3 nucleotides: TGCGCCAGCAGTCTTACGGCCGGGACTCCTAGCTACGAGCAGTACTTC. Protein sequence: CASSLTAGTPSYEQYF.

The chain uses TRBV12-3 or TRBV12-4 and TRBJ2-2, with D unresolved. The CDR3 is 12 residues long. Trimming took 7 bases from V and 6 from J, leaving 9 bases between them. The CDR3 is CASTPVAGELFF. CDR3 bases: TGTGCCAGCACCCCGGTGGCCGGGGAGCTGTTTTTT.

The V and J genes are TRBV20-1 and TRBJ1-2; no reliable D call. This CDR3 comprises 10 residues. Germline CDR1 and CDR2: DFQATT and SNEGSKA (reference sequence). V was shortened by 2 bases and J by 6 bases, with 4 bases between the two germline ends. The CDR3 sequence: CSARNNGYTF. Here the CDR3 DNA reads TGCAGTGCTAGAAATAATGGCTACACCTTC.

The J gene is TRBJ2-5, the V gene TRBV5-8, with D perhaps TRBD2 (7 bases). The CDR3 consists of 14 residues. Trimming removed 1 base from V and 2 bases from J, with 9 bases in between. Germline CDR1 is SGHTS and CDR2 is YDEGEE. This chain's CDR3 is CASSLRGGQETQYF. In nucleotides, the CDR3 is TGTGCCAGCAGCTTGAGGGGGGGACAAGAGACCCAGTACTTC.

The rearrangement joins TRBV18 to TRBJ1-1, with 9 nucleotides matching TRBD1. Germline V CDR1 and CDR2: KGHSH, LQKENI. The CDR3 length is 17 residues. With 2 bases clipped from V and 1 base from J, the junction kept 8 bases outside the gene matches. The CDR3 protein is CASSPRDRAPTNTEAFF. In nucleotides, the CDR3 is TGTGCCAGCTCACCAAGGGACAGGGCACCAACGAACACTGAAGCTTTCTTT.

The chain has TRBV11-1 and TRBJ2-5; 8 bases align to TRBD1. Germline loops: CDR1 SGHAT, CDR2 FQDESV (reference sequence). J gave up 2 bases and V 1 base, and 6 bases lay outside the gene matches. This CDR3 contains 16 residues. The CDR3 DNA is TGTGCCAGCAGCTTAGGGAGGACAGGGATACAAGAGACCCAGTACTTC. The encoded protein is CASSLGRTGIQETQYF.

The chain uses TRBV9 and TRBJ1-3; 8 bases align to TRBD1. The V gene end was trimmed by 3 bases and the J gene end by 1 base; junction bases not matched to a gene: 3. Germline V gene lookup returns CDR1 SGDLS and CDR2 YYNGEE. The CDR3 has 15 residues. This chain's CDR3 is CASSGTGNSGNTIYF. CDR3 DNA sequence: TGTGCCAGCAGCGGGACAGGGAATTCTGGAAACACCATATATTTT.

The CDR3 here is CAISLTGDDNQPQHF. CDR3 sequence (DNA): TGTGCCATCAGCTTAACAGGGGATGACAATCAGCCCCAGCATTTT. The chain employs TRBV10-3 and TRBJ1-5; TRBD1 matches 7 bases. CDR3 length: 15 amino acids. In germline, CDR1 is ENHRY, CDR2 SYGVKD. The V segment lost 6 bases and the J segment 3 bases; nucleotides outside the gene matches: 8.

V gene TRBV6-5 combines with J gene TRBJ1-5, with 8 bases lining up with TRBD1. V was pared by 6 bases and J by 3 bases, with 7 bases of the junction left unmatched. The V gene's germline CDR1 is MNHEY and CDR2 SVGAGI. CDR3 size: 15 residues. The CDR3 sequence: CASSVDRGLNQPQHF. The CDR3, as DNA: TGTGCCAGCAGCGTCGACAGGGGCCTCAATCAGCCCCAGCATTTT.

The gene calls are TRBV6-5 and TRBJ1-1; D is undetermined. Per germline, CDR1 MNHEY and CDR2 SVGAGI. The length of the CDR3 is 11 residues. V lost 6 bases and J lost 5, with 7 bases in between. CDR3 residues: CASSSLTEAFF. As DNA, the CDR3 is TGTGCCAGCAGCTCTCTAACTGAAGCTTTCTTT.

This clone was seen repeatedly, ten times or more. The chain is built from TRBV5-1 and TRBJ2-1; 7 bases map to TRBD1. The CDR3 loop spans 14 amino acids. Germline V gene data show CDR1 as SGHRS and CDR2 as YFSETQ. The trim removed 3 bases at V and 7 bases at J, leaving 7 bases unmatched. The CDR3 bases are TGCGCCAGCAGCTGGGGGACAGTACTTAATGAGCAGTTCTTC. Encoded protein: CASSWGTVLNEQFF.

The genes are TRBV6-5 and TRBJ2-5; a possible D gene is TRBD2 (6 bases). The germline V and J ends were trimmed by 8 bases and 5 bases, with 21 bases remaining between them. The CDR3 totals 15 residues. The V gene's germline CDR1 is MNHEY and CDR2 SVGAGI. The CDR3 DNA follows: TGTGCCAGCTCCGCGGGGAGCGGTGTCAGGGAGACCCAGTACTTC. Residues: CASSAGSGVRETQYF.

V is TRBV3-1 (or the pseudogene TRBV3-2) and J is TRBJ2-3; 9 nucleotides match TRBD2. The CDR3 totals 17 residues. Germline V gene data show CDR1 as LGHDT and CDR2 as YNNKEL (reference sequence). V dropped 4 bases and J dropped 1; count of bases not matched to a gene: 9. CDR3 region: CASSPTVAGARTDTQYF. CDR3 DNA: TGTGCCAGCAGCCCTACCGTAGCGGGGGCTCGCACAGATACGCAGTATTTT.

The gene calls are TRBV3-1 (or the pseudogene TRBV3-2) and TRBJ2-2, with TRBD2 matching over 15 bases. CDR3 length: 19 residues. Germline CDR1 and CDR2: LGHDT and YNNKEL (reference sequence). V lost 4 bases, J lost 6 bases, and 12 bases stayed unmatched. The CDR3 reads CASSRNGLAGGQRAGELFF. The CDR3 region has the DNA TGTGCCAGCAGCCGTAACGGACTAGCGGGGGGGCAACGCGCCGGGGAGCTGTTTTTT.

This chain uses TRBV6-5 with TRBJ1-1; D ambiguous. Germline values: CDR1 MNHEY, CDR2 SVGAGI. Trimming stripped 10 bases from V and 3 bases from J, with 15 bases between. The CDR3 runs 13 residues. Here the CDR3 reads CATKDGDYTEAFF. In DNA, the CDR3 is TGTGCCACCAAAGACGGCGACTACACTGAAGCTTTCTTT.

A few counts support this clone. The chain links TRBV10-3 to TRBJ2-2; D is ambiguous. The CDR3 is 16 amino acids. In germline, CDR1 is ENHRY, CDR2 SYGVKD. Trimming left V 0 bases short and J 1 base short, with 9 bases between. The CDR3 sequence is CAISESRQMNTGELFF. The CDR3 bases are TGTGCCATCAGTGAGTCGCGGCAGATGAACACCGGGGAGCTGTTTTTT.

The rearrangement uses TRBV20-1 and TRBJ1-2; D gene unclear. V lost 7 bases and J lost 6, with 12 bases in between. Per the germline V gene, CDR1 is DFQATT and CDR2 is SNEGSKA (reference sequence). This CDR3 contains 11 residues. The CDR3 DNA follows: TGCAGTGGGTGGGCGCCTGATGGCTACACCTTC. It is translated as CSGWAPDGYTF.

The V call is TRBV5-1, the J call TRBJ2-5, with D tentatively TRBD1 (6 bases). Germline CDR1 reads SGHRS; CDR2 reads YFSETQ. Trimming pared 4 bases from V and 1 base from J, leaving 11 bases between. CDR3 length: 14 residues. CDR3 sequence: CASSGGQFQETQYF. CDR3 nucleotides: TGCGCCAGCAGCGGTGGACAGTTCCAAGAGACCCAGTACTTC. The entire variable domain, with the rest obtained from reference TRBV5-1 and TRBJ2-5, is as follows: KAGVTQTPRYLIKTRGQQVTLSCSPISGHRSVSWYQQTPGQGLQFLFEYFSETQRNKGNFPGRFSGRQFSNSRSEMNVSTLELGDSALYLCASSGGQFQETQYFGPGTRLLVL.

The count of this clone is one. The rearrangement joins TRBV18 to TRBJ1-6; 9 positions match TRBD1. CDR3 length: 15 amino acids. Germline CDR1 and CDR2: KGHSH and LQKENI. J lost 7 bases, V lost 3 bases, and 4 bases had no gene match. The CDR3 loop reads CASSPLGQGNSPLHF. DNA for the CDR3: TGTGCCAGCTCACCCTTGGGACAGGGCAATTCACCCCTCCACTTT.

Here the CDR3 reads CASSPPGAAKNIQYF. The CDR3 DNA reads as TGTGCCAGTAGTCCCCCAGGGGCGGCCAAAAACATTCAGTACTTC. The V and J genes are TRBV19 and TRBJ2-4; maybe TRBD1 (6 bases). The CDR3 contains 15 residues. Trimming stripped 5 bases from V and 1 base from J, with 12 bases between. The germline gives CDR1 LNHDA, CDR2 SQIVND (reference sequence). Complete variable domain (other parts from reference TRBV19 and TRBJ2-4): DGGITQSPKYLFRKEGQNVTLSCEQNLNHDAMYWYRQDPGQGLRLIYYSQIVNDFQKGDIAEGYSVSREKKESFPLTVTSAQKNPTAFYLCASSPPGAAKNIQYFGAGTRLSVL.

V and J are TRBV29-1 and TRBJ2-1; D possibly corresponds to TRBD1 (5 bases). V lost 7 bases and J 0 bases, leaving 16 bases between the germline ends. Germline CDR1 and CDR2: SQVTM and ANQGSEA. The CDR3 contains 15 residues. The chain's CDR3 is CSASKGSSSYNEQFF. CDR3 sequence (DNA): TGCAGCGCCTCGAAGGGGTCAAGCTCCTACAATGAGCAGTTCTTC.